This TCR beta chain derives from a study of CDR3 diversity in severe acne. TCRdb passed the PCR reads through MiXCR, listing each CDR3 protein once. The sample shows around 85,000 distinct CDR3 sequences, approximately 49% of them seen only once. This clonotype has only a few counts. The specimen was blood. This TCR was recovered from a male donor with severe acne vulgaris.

CDR3: CAISESGSAGNQPQHF. For the CDR3, the DNA is TGTGCCATCAGTGAGTCCGGGTCGGCGGGCAATCAGCCCCAGCATTTT. The genes are TRBV10-3 and TRBJ1-5; D call uncertain. Between the trimmed V and J ends, which lost 0 bases and 2 bases, there was a span of 11 bases. CDR1 and CDR2 (germline): ENHRY, SYGVKD. The CDR3 contains 16 residues.